The 10 T cell receptor beta chains presented below share a single source sample, sequenced in a study of identical twins. TCRdb fed the 5' RACE reads into MiXCR, producing one record per CDR3 protein. The sample includes around 450,000 distinct CDR3 sequences, more than 13% of them seen just once. This sample also appeared in a second study, on yellow fever vaccine responses in identical twins.

Sequencing was carried out using CD4+ T cells sorted from blood. Receptors were obtained from a woman aged 18-29 years in good health.

This clonotype appeared a few times. The chain joins TRBV25-1 to TRBJ2-3, with TRBD2 matching 11 bases. The CDR3 spans 15 residues. In germline, CDR1 is MGHDK, CDR2 SYGVNS. The J segment lost 5 bases and the V segment lost 5 bases, leaving 6 bases of the junction unmatched. The CDR3 bases are TGTGCCAGCAGTACAAGGACTAGCGGGCGAGATACGCAGTATTTT. This codes for CASSTRTSGRDTQYF.

The chain carries TRBV29-1 and TRBJ2-7; 10 nucleotides line up with TRBD2. The CDR3 is 14 amino acids. Trimming at V came to 6 bases and at J to 5 bases, leaving 10 bases not matched to a gene. Germline loops: CDR1 SQVTM, CDR2 ANQGSEA. The CDR3 protein is CSVYQRGGFHEQYF. The CDR3 DNA sequence: TGCAGCGTCTACCAGCGGGGGGGCTTCCACGAGCAGTACTTC.

This clonotype occurred a few times. The V call is TRBV20-1, the J call TRBJ2-1; D is tentatively TRBD1 or TRBD2 (5 bases each). V was pared by 7 bases and J by 6 bases, with 19 bases between. The CDR3 totals 14 residues. Germline V gene lookup returns CDR1 DFQATT and CDR2 SNEGSKA (reference sequence). CDR3 DNA sequence: TGCAGTGTTGAGGGGTCTGTCAAGGTCAATGAGCAGTTCTTC. Protein product: CSVEGSVKVNEQFF.

The rearrangement links TRBV7-9 to TRBJ2-7; maybe TRBD2 (6 bases). The germline gives CDR1 SEHNR, CDR2 FQNEAQ (reference sequence). This CDR3 spans 13 amino acids. V was cut by 5 bases and J by 3 bases, with 11 bases left in between. The DNA of the CDR3 is TGTGCCAGCAGCGGAATGGGGGGCTACGAGCAGTACTTC. It translates to CASSGMGGYEQYF.

This chain uses TRBV20-1 with TRBJ2-4; D is perhaps TRBD2 (6 bases). V shed 5 bases and J shed 0 bases, with 11 bases lying between them. This CDR3 has 14 amino acids. Germline CDR1 and CDR2: DFQATT and SNEGSKA (reference sequence). The CDR3: CSAYGLLAKNIQYF. The CDR3 coding sequence is TGCAGTGCTTACGGACTATTAGCCAAAAACATTCAGTACTTC.

This clonotype was seen a few times. The chain joins TRBV2 to TRBJ2-3, with 9 bases aligning to TRBD1. The CDR3 runs to 16 residues. The V gene end was trimmed by 6 bases and the J gene end by 5 bases; junction bases not matched to a gene: 12. Per the germline V gene, CDR1 is SNHLY and CDR2 is FYNNEI. The CDR3 DNA is TGTGCCAGCAGACAGAGAACAGGGGGCGCTAAAGATACGCAGTATTTT. Translation gives CASRQRTGGAKDTQYF.

This chain uses TRBV7-9 with TRBJ2-2; D is ambiguous. Germline lookup yields CDR1 SEHNR and CDR2 FQNEAQ (reference sequence). V lost 4 bases and J 1 base, leaving 7 bases between the germline ends. CDR3 size: 14 residues. CDR3 DNA sequence: TGTGCCAGCAGCTCAACACGGAACACCGGGGAGCTGTTTTTT. It codes for CASSSTRNTGELFF.

CDR3 DNA: TGTGCCAGCAGCGAATCGACAGGATCCCACACCGGGGAGCTGTTTTTT. This gives the protein CASSESTGSHTGELFF. V is TRBV7-2 and J is TRBJ2-2, with D perhaps matching TRBD1 (6 bases). Trimming removed 5 bases from V and 3 bases from J, with 16 bases in between. Per the germline V gene, CDR1 is SGHTA and CDR2 is FQGNSA. The CDR3 has 16 residues. Full variable domain (remainder filled in from reference TRBV7-2 and TRBJ2-2): GAGVSQSPSNKVTEKGKDVELRCDPISGHTALYWYRQSLGQGLEFLIYFQGNSAPDKSGLPSDRFSAERTGGSVSTLTIQRTQQEDSAVYLCASSESTGSHTGELFFGEGSRLTVL.

The chain has TRBV11-2 and TRBJ2-7; D unresolved. Trimming took off 5 bases at V and 9 bases at J, with 11 bases between the two ends. Per the germline V gene, CDR1 is SGHAT and CDR2 is FQNNGV. The CDR3 has 11 residues. This CDR3 reads CASSTGPRQYF. CDR3 nucleotide sequence: TGTGCCAGCAGCACCGGACCCAGGCAGTACTTC.

The chain uses TRBV7-2 and TRBJ2-5; 9 nucleotides align to TRBD1. The CDR3 contains 14 residues. Trimming cost V 5 bases and J 6 bases; bases outside gene matches: 7. The germline V gene encodes CDR1 SGHTA and CDR2 FQGNSA. The CDR3 loop is CASSRTGDTQTQYF. CDR3 DNA: TGTGCCAGCAGCCGGACAGGGGATACTCAGACCCAGTACTTC.